The 11 T cell receptor beta chains below come from one sample, sequenced in a study of cytomegalovirus exposure and HLA in healthy donors. The table came from immunoSEQ multiplex PCR; TCRdb's copy has only in-frame clones and leaves some out. Counted here are some 170,000 clones, about 87% occurring once; the ten biggest clones make up approximately 1.4%. Specimen: PBMCs. The receptors originated from a woman in her twenties or thirties in good health and CMV-seronegative.

The CDR3 bases are TGTGCCAGCTCACCGGAGGGTGGCGCACCCTACGAGCAGTACTTC. The encoded protein is CASSPEGGAPYEQYF. The V and J genes are TRBV18 and TRBJ2-7, with D perhaps matching TRBD2 (6 bases). Germline CDR1 KGHSH, CDR2 LQKENI. CDR3 length equals 15 residues. V lost 3 bases and J 2 bases, leaving 14 bases between the germline ends.

The genes are TRBV4-1 and TRBJ1-1; D gene ambiguous. CDR1 is MGHRA and CDR2 is YSYEKL in the germline V gene. V gave up 3 bases and J gave up 1 base, with 15 bases separating them. CDR3 length: 16 residues. The CDR3 reads CASSHPRNDPNTEAFF. The CDR3 coding sequence is TGCGCCAGCAGCCACCCTAGAAACGACCCGAACACTGAAGCTTTCTTT.

The chain employs TRBV9 and TRBJ1-1, with D maybe TRBD1 (5 bases). The germline CDR1 and CDR2 sequences are SGDLS and YYNGEE. Trimming removed 0 bases from V and 4 bases from J, with 13 bases in between. This CDR3 has 15 amino acids. For the CDR3, the DNA is TGTGCCAGCAGCGTAGTCGTAGGGGATGCCACTGAAGCTTTCTTT. Translation gives CASSVVVGDATEAFF.

V usage is TRBV2 and J usage is TRBJ2-3; 7 bases fit TRBD1. Germline V gene lookup returns CDR1 SNHLY and CDR2 FYNNEI. V dropped 8 bases and J dropped 4; count of bases not matched to a gene: 9. The CDR3 contains 14 residues. The CDR3 region is CASPPGGIPDTQYF. For the CDR3, the DNA is TGTGCCAGCCCCCCAGGGGGAATCCCAGATACGCAGTATTTT.

The chain carries TRBV27 and TRBJ1-1, with D perhaps matching TRBD1 (5 bases). The CDR3 covers 14 residues. V was cut by 0 bases and J by 4 bases, with 9 bases left in between. In germline, CDR1 is MNHEY, CDR2 SMNVEV (reference sequence). The CDR3 sequence is CASSLSVTGTEAFF. The CDR3 DNA follows: TGTGCCAGCAGTTTATCGGTTACAGGCACTGAAGCTTTCTTT.

This clone was detected only once. CDR3 DNA: TGTGCCAGCAGTCCAGACTGGAATTCACCCCTCCACTTT. This encodes CASSPDWNSPLHF. The chain is built from TRBV11-2 and TRBJ1-6, with D hard to call. The CDR3 spans 13 residues. Germline values: CDR1 SGHAT, CDR2 FQNNGV. V was pared by 6 bases and J by 7 bases, with 10 bases between. The full variable domain, in which reference TRBV11-2 and TRBJ1-6 provide the parts outside the CDR3, is EAGVAQSPRYKIIEKRQSVAFWCNPISGHATLYWYQQILGQGPKLLIQFQNNGVVDDSQLPKDRFSAERLKGVDSTLKIQPAKLEDSAVYLCASSPDWNSPLHFGNGTRLTVT.

This clone was counted a few times. V usage is TRBV5-1 and J usage is TRBJ2-7; maybe TRBD1 (5 bases). This CDR3 contains 14 residues. V lost 4 bases and J lost 1, with 12 bases in between. From germline, CDR1 is SGHRS and CDR2 YFSETQ. The CDR3 protein is CASSQKAGSYEQYF. The CDR3 DNA follows: TGCGCCAGCAGCCAAAAGGCAGGGTCCTACGAGCAGTACTTC.

The V and J genes are TRBV5-1 and TRBJ2-7, with TRBD1 matching 7 bases. This CDR3 contains 15 residues. Germline V gene data show CDR1 as SGHRS and CDR2 as YFSETQ. V was pared by 4 bases and J by 2 bases, with 9 bases of the junction left unmatched. The CDR3, as DNA: TGCGCCAGCAGCCGCGAACCGGGACAGCCCTACGAGCAGTACTTC. It is translated as CASSREPGQPYEQYF.

The gene calls are TRBV15 and TRBJ2-7, with 8 bases that match TRBD1. The ends lost 1 base at V and 3 bases at J; junction bases unmatched: 2. The CDR3 is 14 residues long. Per germline, CDR1 LNHNV and CDR2 YYDKDF (reference sequence). The CDR3 DNA is TGTGCCACCAGCAGAGCAGGGGGCAACTACGAGCAGTACTTC. It encodes CATSRAGGNYEQYF.

V and J are TRBV15 and TRBJ2-1; D unclear. Germline CDR1 LNHNV, CDR2 YYDKDF (reference sequence). Trimming shortened V by 3 bases and J by 5 bases, and 11 bases separated the two germline ends. There are 14 residues in the CDR3. CDR3 amino acids: CATSSRLNHNEQFF. CDR3 coding DNA: TGTGCCACCAGCAGTAGACTTAACCACAATGAGCAGTTCTTC. Looking up the rest from reference TRBV15 and TRBJ2-1 gives the full variable domain: DAMVIQNPRYQVTQFGKPVTLSCSQTLNHNVMYWYQQKSSQAPKLLFHYYDKDFNNEADTPDNFQSRRPNTSFCFLDIRSPGLGDTAMYLCATSSRLNHNEQFFGPGTRLTVL.

This chain links TRBV9 with TRBJ2-5; TRBD2 agrees at 7 bases. Germline V lookup: CDR1 SGDLS, CDR2 YYNGEE. This CDR3 spans 14 amino acids. Trimming took 4 bases from V and 5 from J; bases not matched to a gene: 8. The CDR3 DNA sequence: TGTGCCAGCAGCATCACGACTAGCTTGGAGACCCAGTACTTC. Protein sequence: CASSITTSLETQYF.